This TCR beta chain originates from a study of control samples from healthy donors and cancer patients. Germline lookup yields CDR1 LNHNV and CDR2 YYDKDF (reference sequence). V was pared by 4 bases and J by 2 bases, with 1 base between. The length of the CDR3 is 11 residues. Clones were sequenced by immunoSEQ multiplex PCR, and TCRdb holds only the in-frame ones, with some missing. This sample has 130,000 or so clones, with roughly 84% found just once. The clonotype originates from a man aged 45-60 years in good health. The chain joins TRBV15 to TRBJ2-3; D remains ambiguous. The specimen sequenced was blood. The CDR3 DNA reads as TGTGCCACCAGCAACACAGATACGCAGTATTTT. Translation gives CATSNTDTQYF.